This is a list of T cell receptor beta chains from one sample in a study of radiotherapy plus CTLA-4 blockade in lung cancer. The method was immunoSEQ multiplex PCR; TCRdb's version includes in-frame clones alone and lacks a portion of them. The data hold just over 60,000 clones, with roughly 77% observed a single time. Sequences were derived from peripheral blood, sampled from a patient treated with radiotherapy plus ipilimumab. The receptors come from a human donor with non-small cell lung cancer who had a complete response to radiotherapy plus ipilimumab. CDR3s include the opening cysteine and the closing phenylalanine or tryptophan. A D gene is named only where the DNA matches it firmly. Some rows have no size entry. The others give once, few or many, or a class for an expanded clone.

CDR3: CASSDSRGGGDTQYF
DNA: TGTGCCAGCAGTGACTCTAGGGGGGGAGGAGATACGCAGTATTTT
size: few
D: -
length: 15
J: TRBJ2-3
V: TRBV6-4

CDR3: CASSSIGTIEGLPQHF
DNA: TGTGCCAGCAGTTCCATCGGGACTATAGAAGGGTTGCCCCAGCATTTT
size: -
D: -
length: 16
J: TRBJ1-5
V: TRBV27

CDR3: CASSQEHSPHGPQHF
DNA: TGCGCCAGCAGCCAAGAGCACAGCCCTCACGGGCCCCAGCATTTT
size: -
D: -
length: 15
J: TRBJ1-5
V: TRBV4-3

CDR3: CASGTVSGANVLTF
DNA: TGTGCTAGTGGGACAGTCTCTGGGGCCAACGTCCTGACTTTC
size: -
D: -
length: 14
J: TRBJ2-6
V: TRBV12-5

CDR3: CASSDLTGADEQFF
DNA: TGTGCCAGCAGTGATTTAACAGGGGCCGATGAGCAGTTCTTC
size: -
D: TRBD1
length: 14
J: TRBJ2-1
V: TRBV25-1

CDR3: CASSEIGGNTEAFF
DNA: TGTGCCAGCAGTGAAATCGGGGGGAACACTGAAGCTTTCTTT
size: once
D: -
length: 14
J: TRBJ1-1
V: TRBV6-1

CDR3: CASTPSGDRAYGYTF
DNA: TGTGCCAGCACTCCGTCAGGGGACAGAGCCTATGGCTACACCTTC
size: few
D: TRBD1
length: 15
J: TRBJ1-2
V: TRBV25-1

CDR3: CASSDKANTEAFF
DNA: TGCGCCAGCAGCGACAAGGCGAACACTGAAGCTTTCTTT
size: -
D: -
length: 13
J: TRBJ1-1
V: TRBV5-1

CDR3: CASSVGNPEYDYGYTF
DNA: TGTGCCAGCAGCGTAGGAAATCCGGAGTACGACTATGGCTACACCTTC
size: -
D: -
length: 16
J: TRBJ1-2
V: TRBV9

CDR3: CASSSNRQGGQPQHF
DNA: TGTGCCAGCTCAAGCAACCGACAGGGTGGGCAGCCCCAGCATTTT
size: -
D: TRBD1
length: 15
J: TRBJ1-5
V: TRBV2

CDR3: CASSIQGTTSYEQYF
DNA: TGTGCCAGTAGTATTCAGGGAACTACCTCCTACGAGCAGTACTTC
size: once
D: -
length: 15
J: TRBJ2-7
V: TRBV19

CDR3: CASSFSGLRSDTQYF
DNA: TGTGCCAGCAGCTTTTCCGGGCTTCGTTCAGATACGCAGTATTTT
size: -
D: -
length: 15
J: TRBJ2-3
V: TRBV11-3

CDR3: CASSWDGQGIPEAFF
DNA: TGCGCCAGCAGCTGGGACGGACAGGGTATTCCTGAAGCTTTCTTT
size: -
D: TRBD1
length: 15
J: TRBJ1-1
V: TRBV5-1

CDR3: CASSLAPGGQQPQHF
DNA: TGCGCCAGCAGCTTGGCTCCGGGAGGTCAGCAGCCCCAGCATTTT
size: -
D: -
length: 15
J: TRBJ1-5
V: TRBV5-1

CDR3: CASSLWYSNQPQHF
DNA: TGTGCCAGCAGTTTATGGTATAGCAATCAGCCCCAGCATTTT
size: -
D: -
length: 14
J: TRBJ1-5
V: TRBV27

CDR3: CASSLGTRDTQYF
DNA: TGTGCCAGCAGCTTGGGGACGAGGGATACGCAGTATTTT
size: -
D: -
length: 13
J: TRBJ2-3
V: TRBV5-4

CDR3: CASSQDSASGAGTQYF
DNA: TGCGCCAGCAGCCAAGATTCGGCTAGCGGTGCGGGTACGCAGTATTTT
size: -
D: TRBD2
length: 16
J: TRBJ2-3
V: TRBV4-3

CDR3: CASSIRITDTQYF
DNA: TGTGCCAGCAGTATTCGAATCACAGATACGCAGTATTTT
size: -
D: -
length: 13
J: TRBJ2-3
V: TRBV25-1

CDR3: CSVENPRGRNTEAFF
DNA: TGCAGCGTTGAAAATCCGCGGGGGCGGAACACTGAAGCTTTCTTT
size: -
D: -
length: 15
J: TRBJ1-1
V: TRBV29-1

CDR3: CASSLSRYEQYF
DNA: TGTGCCAGCAGCTTATCAAGGTACGAGCAGTACTTC
size: -
D: -
length: 12
J: TRBJ2-7
V: TRBV7-2

CDR3: CASSTGPGNEQFF
DNA: TGCGCCAGCAGCACGGGGCCCGGCAATGAGCAGTTCTTC
size: few
D: -
length: 13
J: TRBJ2-1
V: TRBV5-1

CDR3: CASRELTGASGNTIYF
DNA: TGTGCCAGCAGAGAACTCACAGGGGCCTCTGGAAACACCATATATTTT
size: -
D: TRBD1
length: 16
J: TRBJ1-3
V: TRBV6-1

CDR3: CASRPDRGYGNTIYF
DNA: TGTGCCAGCAGACCGGACAGGGGCTATGGAAACACCATATATTTT
size: -
D: TRBD1
length: 15
J: TRBJ1-3
V: TRBV6-6

CDR3: CASSPGQGPDYGYTF
DNA: TGTGCCAGCTCACCGGGACAGGGGCCCGACTATGGCTACACCTTC
size: few
D: TRBD1
length: 15
J: TRBJ1-2
V: TRBV18

CDR3: CASEPNGGGIQYF
DNA: TGTGCCAGCGAACCTAACGGAGGAGGCATTCAGTACTTC
size: -
D: -
length: 13
J: TRBJ2-4
V: TRBV9

CDR3: CASSPEMDRATEAFF
DNA: TGTGCCAGCTCACCTGAGATGGACAGGGCGACTGAAGCTTTCTTT
size: -
D: TRBD1
length: 15
J: TRBJ1-1
V: TRBV18

CDR3: CASSLDSGRTRGETQYF
DNA: TGTGCCAGCAGCTTAGATAGCGGGAGGACTCGGGGGGAGACCCAGTACTTC
size: -
D: TRBD2
length: 17
J: TRBJ2-5
V: TRBV7-2

CDR3: CASSLGTSGGYEQYF
DNA: TGTGCCAGCAGTTTGGGGACTAGCGGGGGCTACGAGCAGTACTTC
size: -
D: TRBD2
length: 15
J: TRBJ2-7
V: TRBV6-5

CDR3: CASKSGQEITGELFF
DNA: TGTGCCAGCAAATCGGGACAGGAGATCACCGGGGAGCTGTTTTTT
size: -
D: TRBD1
length: 15
J: TRBJ2-2
V: TRBV19

CDR3: CASSLVASRTGELFF
DNA: TGTGCCAGCAGCTTAGTTGCCAGTAGAACCGGGGAGCTGTTTTTT
size: once
D: -
length: 15
J: TRBJ2-2
V: TRBV7-2

CDR3: CASSYSQGNQPQHF
DNA: TGTGCCAGCAGTTACTCGCAGGGAAATCAGCCCCAGCATTTT
size: -
D: -
length: 14
J: TRBJ1-5
V: TRBV6-5

CDR3: CASSYRDRDGDEQYF
DNA: TGTGCCAGCAGCTACCGGGACAGGGACGGGGACGAGCAGTACTTC
size: many
D: TRBD1
length: 15
J: TRBJ2-7
V: TRBV7-9

CDR3: CASSFAGPGNTIYF
DNA: TGTGCCAGCAGCTTTGCCGGGCCCGGAAACACCATATATTTT
size: -
D: -
length: 14
J: TRBJ1-3
V: TRBV7-6

CDR3: CAWSVQARRNTIYF
DNA: TGTGCCTGGAGTGTACAGGCCCGCAGGAACACCATATATTTT
size: -
D: -
length: 14
J: TRBJ1-3
V: TRBV30

CDR3: CASSLDGTRNYGYTF
DNA: TGTGCCAGCAGCTTAGACGGCACCCGTAACTATGGCTACACCTTC
size: -
D: -
length: 15
J: TRBJ1-2
V: TRBV7-9

CDR3: CASSRTGAEKIYGYTF
DNA: TGTGCCAGTAGCCGGACAGGGGCCGAGAAAATCTATGGCTACACCTTC
size: -
D: TRBD1
length: 16
J: TRBJ1-2
V: TRBV19

CDR3: CAWSVRADTQYF
DNA: TGTGCCTGGAGTGTACGTGCAGATACGCAGTATTTT
size: -
D: -
length: 12
J: TRBJ2-3
V: TRBV30

CDR3: CASSSPRRGKNIQYF
DNA: TGTGCCAGCAGCTCGCCCAGGCGGGGCAAAAACATTCAGTACTTC
size: few
D: -
length: 15
J: TRBJ2-4
V: TRBV11-2

CDR3: CASSLGGRGYTF
DNA: TGTGCCAGCAGTTTGGGGGGTCGTGGCTACACCTTC
size: -
D: -
length: 12
J: TRBJ1-2
V: TRBV28

CDR3: CASSLKAVTKNIQYF
DNA: TGTGCCAGCAGCTTGAAAGCCGTAACCAAAAACATTCAGTACTTC
size: few
D: -
length: 15
J: TRBJ2-4
V: TRBV5-4

CDR3: CASSQEPSGGTSYNEQFF
DNA: TGCGCCAGCAGCCAAGAGCCTAGCGGGGGGACCTCCTACAATGAGCAGTTCTTC
size: few
D: TRBD2
length: 18
J: TRBJ2-1
V: TRBV4-1

CDR3: CASSGGSGGGYNEQFF
DNA: TGCGCCAGCAGTGGGGGGAGTGGCGGGGGGTACAATGAGCAGTTCTTC
size: -
D: TRBD2
length: 16
J: TRBJ2-1
V: TRBV10-1

CDR3: CASTRDRDVNEQFF
DNA: TGTGCCAGCACCCGGGACAGGGATGTCAATGAGCAGTTCTTC
size: -
D: TRBD1
length: 14
J: TRBJ2-1
V: TRBV11-2

CDR3: CASSPGINTEAFF
DNA: TGTGCCAGCTCACCAGGCATTAACACTGAAGCTTTCTTT
size: once
D: -
length: 13
J: TRBJ1-1
V: TRBV18

CDR3: CASSPRRTGNYGYTF
DNA: TGTGCCAGCAGTCCCCGCCGGACGGGGAACTATGGCTACACCTTC
size: few
D: -
length: 15
J: TRBJ1-2
V: TRBV6-5

CDR3: CASNGGDRATQYF
DNA: TGTGCCAGCAACGGAGGAGACAGGGCAACGCAGTATTTT
size: -
D: TRBD1
length: 13
J: TRBJ2-3
V: TRBV2

CDR3: CASSSDRGVEQYF
DNA: TGTGCCAGCAGCTCCGACAGGGGGGTCGAGCAGTACTTC
size: -
D: TRBD1
length: 13
J: TRBJ2-7
V: TRBV9

CDR3: CASSPRQSTGELFF
DNA: TGTGCCAGCAGCCCGCGACAGAGCACCGGGGAGCTGTTTTTT
size: few
D: -
length: 14
J: TRBJ2-2
V: TRBV11-3

CDR3: CASSISPLSSGNTIYF
DNA: TGTGCCAGCAGCATTTCCCCCCTTAGCTCTGGAAACACCATATATTTT
size: -
D: -
length: 16
J: TRBJ1-3
V: TRBV5-6

CDR3: CASSDGLAGSSYNEQFF
DNA: TGTGCCAGCTCGGATGGACTAGCGGGGAGCTCCTACAATGAGCAGTTCTTC
size: -
D: TRBD2
length: 17
J: TRBJ2-1
V: TRBV9

CDR3: CASRRTGGTEAFF
DNA: TGTGCCAGCAGACGGACAGGGGGAACTGAAGCTTTCTTT
size: -
D: TRBD1
length: 13
J: TRBJ1-1
V: TRBV16

CDR3: CAISESRGYDLCYTF
DNA: TGTGCCATCAGTGAGTCAAGGGGGTATGATTTATGCTACACCTTC
size: -
D: -
length: 15
J: TRBJ1-2
V: TRBV10-3

CDR3: CASSQDRSNEKLFF
DNA: TGTGCCAGCAGCCAAGACAGATCGAATGAAAAACTGTTTTTT
size: -
D: -
length: 14
J: TRBJ1-4
V: TRBV11-2

CDR3: CASSPWDIGGAIYF
DNA: TGTGCCAGCAGCCCGTGGGACATCGGGGGCGCCATATATTTT
size: -
D: -
length: 14
J: TRBJ1-3
V: TRBV6-5

CDR3: CAISESYGREQFF
DNA: TGTGCCATCAGTGAGTCGTACGGGAGGGAGCAGTTCTTC
size: -
D: TRBD2
length: 13
J: TRBJ2-1
V: TRBV10-3

CDR3: CAIRGAGGTDTQYF
DNA: TGTGCCATCAGGGGAGCGGGGGGGACAGATACGCAGTATTTT
size: -
D: TRBD2
length: 14
J: TRBJ2-3
V: TRBV10-3

CDR3: CASSESDTSGTDTQYF
DNA: TGCGCCAGCAGTGAGTCGGACACCTCTGGCACAGATACGCAGTATTTT
size: -
D: -
length: 16
J: TRBJ2-3
V: TRBV10-1

CDR3: CASSQERDNLYEQYF
DNA: TGCGCCAGCAGCCAAGAACGGGACAATCTCTACGAGCAGTACTTC
size: -
D: -
length: 15
J: TRBJ2-7
V: TRBV4-3

CDR3: CASSQRTGRGPQETQYF
DNA: TGCGCCAGCAGCCAACGAACGGGGAGGGGGCCCCAAGAGACCCAGTACTTC
size: once
D: -
length: 17
J: TRBJ2-5
V: TRBV4-1

CDR3: CASSTTRTGRNTEAFF
DNA: TGTGCCAGTAGCACAACCCGGACAGGAAGGAACACTGAAGCTTTCTTT
size: -
D: TRBD1
length: 16
J: TRBJ1-1
V: TRBV19